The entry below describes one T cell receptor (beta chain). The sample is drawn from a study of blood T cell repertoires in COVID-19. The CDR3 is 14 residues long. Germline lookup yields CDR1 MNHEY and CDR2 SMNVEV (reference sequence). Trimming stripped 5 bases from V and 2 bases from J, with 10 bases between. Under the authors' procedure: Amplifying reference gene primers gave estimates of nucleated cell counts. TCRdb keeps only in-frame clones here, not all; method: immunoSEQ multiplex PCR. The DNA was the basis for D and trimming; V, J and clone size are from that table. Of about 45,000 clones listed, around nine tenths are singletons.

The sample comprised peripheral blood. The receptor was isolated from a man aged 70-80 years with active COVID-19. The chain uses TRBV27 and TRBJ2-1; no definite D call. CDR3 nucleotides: TGTGCCAGCAGTCCCGGCGGAGCCTACAATGAGCAGTTCTTC. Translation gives CASSPGGAYNEQFF.